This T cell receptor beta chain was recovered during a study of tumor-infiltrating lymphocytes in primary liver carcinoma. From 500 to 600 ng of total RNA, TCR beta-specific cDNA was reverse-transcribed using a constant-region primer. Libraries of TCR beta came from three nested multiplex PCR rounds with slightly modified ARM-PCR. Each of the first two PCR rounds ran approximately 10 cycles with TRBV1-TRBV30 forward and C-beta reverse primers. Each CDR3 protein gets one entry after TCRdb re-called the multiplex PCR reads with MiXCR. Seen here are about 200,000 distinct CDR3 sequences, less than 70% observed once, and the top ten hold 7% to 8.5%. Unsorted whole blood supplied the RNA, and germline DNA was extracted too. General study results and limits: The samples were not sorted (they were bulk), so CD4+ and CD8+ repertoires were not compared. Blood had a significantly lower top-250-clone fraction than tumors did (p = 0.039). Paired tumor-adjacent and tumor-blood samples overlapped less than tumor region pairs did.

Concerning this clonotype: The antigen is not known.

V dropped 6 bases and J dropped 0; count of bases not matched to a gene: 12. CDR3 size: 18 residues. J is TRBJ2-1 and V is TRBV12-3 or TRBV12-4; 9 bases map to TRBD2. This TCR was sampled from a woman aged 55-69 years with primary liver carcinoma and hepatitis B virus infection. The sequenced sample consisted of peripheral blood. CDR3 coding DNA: TGTGCCAGCAGCTTTTGGACTAGCGTGTTTAGCTCCTACAATGAGCAGTTCTTC. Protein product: CASSFWTSVFSSYNEQFF.